Shown below are 27 T cell receptor beta chains from a single sample sequenced in a study of OX40 agonist ivuxolimab in advanced cancers. Receptor amplification or capture employed the immunoSEQ multiplex PCR assay. Here the immuneACCESS table is served through TCRdb, limited to in-frame sequences with V and J called. Missing clones are a known gap in these copies; in checked studies unresolved V genes cover under half, and the rest lacks a known reason. The sample contains tens of thousands of clones, over 80% of them found a single time. The ten biggest clones cover 4% to 4.5% of the sample. Sequenced material: CD4+ or CD8+ T cells sorted from blood, taken in a trial of the OX40 agonist ivuxolimab. These receptor sequences come from an adult with an advanced solid tumor such as melanoma, head and neck, liver or kidney cancer.

This clone showed up just a few times. The CDR3 DNA reads TGTGCCAGCAGTTATCCAGCGGGAGGTTACAATGAGCAGTTCTTC. Its protein is CASSYPAGGYNEQFF. This chain uses TRBV25-1 with TRBJ2-1; 9 positions agree with TRBD2. V was clipped by 5 bases and J by 4 bases; unmatched bases: 6. The CDR3 consists of 15 residues. CDR1 is MGHDK and CDR2 is SYGVNS in the germline V gene. The whole variable domain, filled in from reference TRBV25-1 and TRBJ2-1, reads EADIYQTPRYLVIGTGKKITLECSQTMGHDKMYWYQQDPGMELHLIHYSYGVNSTEKGDLSSESTVSRIRTEHFPLTLESARPSHTSQYLCASSYPAGGYNEQFFGPGTRLTVL.

This clone has just a few counts. This chain joins TRBV11-2 and TRBJ2-1; possibly TRBD1 for D (5 bases). There are 17 residues in the CDR3. From germline, CDR1 is SGHAT and CDR2 FQNNGV. Trimming shortened V by 0 bases and J by 3 bases, and 15 bases separated the two germline ends. The CDR3 bases are TGTGCCAGCAGCTTAGAATTCGTCAGGGTGGGCTACAATGAGCAGTTCTTC. Its translation is CASSLEFVRVGYNEQFF.

This sequence joins TRBV5-4 and TRBJ2-3, with TRBD2 matching over 8 bases. Germline-derived CDR1 and CDR2 are SGHNT and YYREEE (reference sequence). With V trimmed by 3 bases and J by 6 bases, 9 bases remained unmatched. The CDR3 totals 15 residues. The CDR3 sequence: CASSYRGGALDTQYF. The CDR3 coding sequence is TGTGCCAGCAGCTACCGGGGGGGGGCTCTGGATACGCAGTATTTT.

The count of this clone is one. The rearrangement joins TRBV10-1 to TRBJ2-3; 11 positions agree with TRBD2. The CDR3 loop spans 17 amino acids. Per the germline V gene, CDR1 is WNHNN and CDR2 is SYGVQD (reference sequence). J was trimmed by 1 base and V by 3 bases; bases with no gene match: 6. CDR3 nucleotides: TGCGCCAGCAGTGATGATCAACTAGCGGGGGGCACAGATACGCAGTATTTT. It is translated as CASSDDQLAGGTDTQYF.

This clone was seen only once. The chain couples TRBV29-1 to TRBJ1-3; D may be TRBD1 (5 bases). V gave up 4 bases and J gave up 1 base, with 11 bases separating them. The CDR3 is 14 amino acids. CDR1 and CDR2 (germline): SQVTM, ANQGSEA. This CDR3 is CSVAPGISGNTIYF. The DNA of the CDR3 is TGCAGCGTTGCACCAGGGATTTCTGGAAACACCATATATTTT.

The J gene is TRBJ2-3, the V gene TRBV9; D possibly matches TRBD1 or TRBD2 (5 bases each). The CDR3 totals 16 residues. The ends were cut back, 3 bases at V and 0 bases at J, with 14 bases in the middle. The V gene's germline CDR1 is SGDLS and CDR2 YYNGEE. CDR3 sequence (DNA): TGTGCCAGCAGCGCCCCCCCGGGACCTAGCACAGATACGCAGTATTTT. This codes for CASSAPPGPSTDTQYF.

This clone was counted once. The chain links TRBV5-4 to TRBJ2-3; 8 nucleotides match TRBD2. The germline V gene encodes CDR1 SGHNT and CDR2 YYREEE (reference sequence). The CDR3 has 15 residues. Trimming removed 2 bases from V and 1 base from J; junction bases left unmatched: 3. The CDR3 sequence: CASSFRGGGTDTQYF. The CDR3 DNA reads TGTGCCAGCAGCTTCCGGGGGGGAGGCACAGATACGCAGTATTTT.

The chain is built from TRBV5-1 and TRBJ1-4; D gene uncertain. The germline V gene encodes CDR1 SGHRS and CDR2 YFSETQ. V lost 9 bases to trimming and J lost 4 bases, with 13 bases between them. The CDR3 totals 13 residues. The CDR3 bases are TGCGCCACCCTTCAGGTCCATAATGAAAAACTGTTTTTT. Amino acid sequence: CATLQVHNEKLFF.

V gene TRBV5-4 combines with J gene TRBJ2-5; D may be TRBD1 (5 bases). The CDR3 runs 15 residues. V lost 4 bases to trimming and J lost 3 bases, with 16 bases between them. In germline, CDR1 is SGHNT, CDR2 YYREEE (reference sequence). This chain's CDR3 is CASSARGRTEETQYF. In DNA, the CDR3 is TGTGCCAGCAGCGCTAGGGGCAGGACGGAAGAGACCCAGTACTTC.

V is TRBV4-3 and J is TRBJ2-5, with D unclear. Germline CDR1 and CDR2: LGHNA and YSLEER. V was pared by 4 bases and J by 5 bases, with 11 bases between. CDR3 size: 13 residues. CDR3 DNA sequence: TGCGCCAGCAGCCCCTCGGTGATGGAGACCCAGTACTTC. It is translated as CASSPSVMETQYF.

CDR3 region: CASSPGQSYNEQFF. The CDR3 DNA reads TGTGCCAGCAGCCCCGGACAGTCTTACAATGAGCAGTTCTTC. V gene TRBV7-9 combines with J gene TRBJ2-1; a possible D gene is TRBD1 (6 bases). The CDR3 sequence is 14 residues long. Deletions cut 5 bases from V and 4 bases from J, with 12 bases between. Germline-derived CDR1 and CDR2 are SEHNR and FQNEAQ (reference sequence).

The chain has TRBV4-2 and TRBJ2-2; D is undetermined. The V gene lost 0 bases and the J gene lost 1 base, with 12 bases spanning the gap. This CDR3 is 17 amino acids long. CDR1 LGHNA and CDR2 YNFKEQ come from the germline V gene. CDR3 DNA sequence: TGTGCCAGCAGCCAAGATGTGGCAAGACTGAACACCGGGGAGCTGTTTTTT. Its protein product is CASSQDVARLNTGELFF.

This clone occurred once. The CDR3 sequence is CSVFQRGQGTWYGYTF. CDR3 nucleotides: TGCAGCGTTTTTCAGCGGGGCCAGGGGACCTGGTACGGCTACACCTTC. The V call is TRBV29-1, the J call TRBJ1-2, with TRBD1 as a possible D gene (6 bases). The CDR3 loop spans 16 amino acids. V was clipped by 5 bases and J by 8 bases, with 27 bases between them. Germline-derived CDR1 and CDR2 are SQVTM and ANQGSEA.

The V and J genes are TRBV4-2 and TRBJ2-7, with 9 bases that match TRBD2. The CDR3 length is 17 residues. Germline V gives CDR1 LGHNA, CDR2 YNFKEQ. V dropped 0 bases and J dropped 2; count of bases not matched to a gene: 8. CDR3 coding DNA: TGTGCCAGCAGCCAAGATATCCAGCGGGAGGTCCCCTACGAGCAGTACTTC. Its translation is CASSQDIQREVPYEQYF.

V is TRBV5-5 and J is TRBJ2-7, with TRBD1 matching over 8 bases. Germline V gene data show CDR1 as SGHKS and CDR2 as YYEKEE (reference sequence). Trimming removed 3 bases from V and 5 bases from J; junction bases left unmatched: 10. The CDR3 has 15 amino acids. The CDR3 bases are TGTGCCAGCAGCTGGGTGACAGGGGAGGCTGACGAGCAGTACGTC. Translating it yields CASSWVTGEADEQYV.

This clone was found once. CDR3 sequence reads: CASSSFMRRSSGNTIYF. CDR3 bases: TGTGCCAGCAGCTCCTTTATGCGTAGGTCCTCTGGAAACACCATATATTTT. The rearrangement uses TRBV11-2 and TRBJ1-3; D is uncertain. V lost 4 bases, J lost 0 bases, and 16 bases lay in between. CDR1 and CDR2 from the germline V gene are SGHAT and FQNNGV. The CDR3 has 17 amino acids.

The rearrangement links TRBV11-2 to TRBJ2-5, with D perhaps being TRBD1 or TRBD2 (6 bases each). Deletions cut 3 bases from V and 5 bases from J, with 13 bases between. The CDR3 extends over 14 amino acids. Germline V gene sequence: CDR1 SGHAT, CDR2 FQNNGV. For the CDR3, the DNA is TGTGCCAGCAGCTTCCCGGGGGCCGTGGAGACCCAGTACTTC. Protein sequence: CASSFPGAVETQYF.

The chain combines TRBV28 with TRBJ1-1; D uncertain. Deletions cut 2 bases from V and 0 bases from J, with 13 bases between. Germline assignment: CDR1 MDHEN and CDR2 SYDVKM. CDR3 length equals 16 residues. DNA for the CDR3: TGTGCCAGCAGTTTAGGGCTGACGAGCATGAACACTGAAGCTTTCTTT. Its protein is CASSLGLTSMNTEAFF.

This chain connects TRBV28 to TRBJ2-1; 11 bases are a match to TRBD2. Germline-derived CDR1 and CDR2 are MDHEN and SYDVKM. The CDR3 runs 15 residues. Trimming took 6 bases from V and 2 from J; bases not matched to a gene: 3. The CDR3 nucleotides are TGTGCCAGCAGCAAGGGACTAGCGGCCTACAATGAGCAGTTCTTC. Protein product: CASSKGLAAYNEQFF.

The V call is TRBV2, the J call TRBJ1-4, with D perhaps TRBD1 (5 bases). The CDR3 loop spans 14 amino acids. Germline-derived CDR1 and CDR2 are SNHLY and FYNNEI. Deletions cut 6 bases from V and 7 bases from J, with 15 bases between. In nucleotides, the CDR3 is TGTGCCAGCAGGCAGGTCCGGGGGGGTGAAAAACTGTTTTTT. Encoded protein: CASRQVRGGEKLFF.

This clone was picked up one time. The chain has TRBV27 and TRBJ2-1; 7 nucleotides agree with TRBD2. The germline V gene has CDR1 MNHEY and CDR2 SMNVEV (reference sequence). After removal of 3 bases from V and 5 bases from J, the junction contained 4 bases not matched to a gene. The CDR3 sequence is 14 residues long. CDR3 bases: TGTGCCAGCAGTTTTAGGGACTACAACAATGAGCAGTTCTTC. Residues: CASSFRDYNNEQFF.

The V and J genes are TRBV7-9 and TRBJ2-6; 7 positions agree with TRBD1. The CDR3 has 17 residues. Germline V CDR1 and CDR2: SEHNR, FQNEAQ (reference sequence). J gave up 1 base and V 3 bases, and 6 bases lay outside the gene matches. The CDR3 is CASSLRQGRSGANVLTF. CDR3 nucleotide sequence: TGTGCCAGCAGCTTGAGACAGGGTCGGTCTGGGGCCAACGTCCTGACTTTC.

This clone was counted a single time. The chain joins TRBV5-1 to TRBJ1-6; 7 nucleotides align to TRBD1. This CDR3 region has 14 residues. Losses at the gene ends were 0 bases for V and 10 bases for J; bases not matched to a gene: 4. Germline CDR1 SGHRS, CDR2 YFSETQ. CDR3 protein: CASSLAMGQSPLHF. Here the CDR3 DNA reads TGCGCCAGCAGCTTGGCGATGGGACAGTCACCCCTCCACTTT. Full variable domain (remainder filled in from reference TRBV5-1 and TRBJ1-6): KAGVTQTPRYLIKTRGQQVTLSCSPISGHRSVSWYQQTPGQGLQFLFEYFSETQRNKGNFPGRFSGRQFSNSRSEMNVSTLELGDSALYLCASSLAMGQSPLHFGNGTRLTVT.

This chain joins TRBV7-3 and TRBJ2-7; 8 positions agree with TRBD1. This CDR3 spans 15 amino acids. Germline assignment: CDR1 SGHTA and CDR2 FQGTGA. V lost 5 bases, J lost 2 bases, and 8 bases stayed unmatched. The CDR3 coding sequence is TGTGCCAGCAGCCCAACCCAGGGGGCTCCCTACGAGCAGTACTTC. Protein: CASSPTQGAPYEQYF.

This clone is a singleton in its sample. This chain joins TRBV4-1 and TRBJ2-3; 9 bases line up with TRBD1. The CDR3 is made up of 16 amino acids. Losses at the gene ends were 0 bases for V and 0 bases for J; bases not matched to a gene: 1. Per the germline V gene, CDR1 is MGHRA and CDR2 is YSYEKL. CDR3 residues: CASSQEDRGSTDTQYF. The CDR3 bases are TGCGCCAGCAGCCAAGAAGACAGGGGGAGCACAGATACGCAGTATTTT.

This clone was seen more than once but under ten times. The rearrangement links TRBV5-5 to TRBJ1-1; TRBD1 agrees at 10 bases. The V gene's germline CDR1 is SGHKS and CDR2 YYEKEE (reference sequence). J was trimmed by 7 bases and V by 3 bases; bases with no gene match: 6. The CDR3 runs 14 residues. CDR3 in amino acids: CASSYADRGIEAFF. The CDR3 nucleotides read TGTGCCAGCAGCTATGCGGACAGGGGGATTGAAGCTTTCTTT.

This chain uses TRBV27 with TRBJ2-3; 7 bases map to TRBD2. V lost 4 bases to trimming and J lost 0 bases; unmatched junction nucleotides: 4. This CDR3 has 15 amino acids. Germline values: CDR1 MNHEY, CDR2 SMNVEV (reference sequence). CDR3 sequence reads: CASSWWGGSTDTQYF. CDR3 nucleotide sequence: TGTGCCAGCAGTTGGTGGGGGGGAAGCACAGATACGCAGTATTTT.